The 21 T cell receptor beta chains below come from one sample, sequenced in a study of cytomegalovirus exposure and HLA in healthy donors. Primers: 60 Vbeta forward and 13 Jbeta reverse. Clones were sequenced by immunoSEQ multiplex PCR, and TCRdb holds only the in-frame ones, with some missing. The sample records 150,000 to 200,000 clones, 78% being singletons. Sequencing was performed on PBMCs. These receptors all come from a woman under 40 in good health and CMV-seropositive.

The rearrangement links TRBV15 to TRBJ2-5; no clear D. CDR1 is LNHNV and CDR2 is YYDKDF in the germline V gene (reference sequence). The CDR3 sequence is 15 residues long. V dropped 5 bases and J dropped 0 bases, with 13 bases sitting between them. The CDR3 nucleotides read TGTGCCACCAGCCTTCTAGAGGAGAACCAAGAGACCCAGTACTTC. It yields the protein CATSLLEENQETQYF.

V and J are TRBV19 and TRBJ2-1, with 7 bases matching TRBD2. The CDR3 is 13 amino acids. After removal of 6 bases from V and 8 bases from J, the junction contained 7 bases not matched to a gene. The germline gives CDR1 LNHDA, CDR2 SQIVND (reference sequence). The CDR3 here is CASRMGGRDEQFF. In nucleotides, the CDR3 is TGTGCCAGTAGGATGGGGGGGAGAGATGAGCAGTTCTTC.

The chain employs TRBV7-8 and TRBJ2-6; TRBD2 agrees at 9 bases. Trimming took 3 bases from V and 0 from J; bases not matched to a gene: 9. Per the germline V gene, CDR1 is SGHVS and CDR2 is FQNEAQ. The CDR3 consists of 19 residues. CDR3 amino acids: CASSLRVSGRGSGANVLTF. The DNA for the CDR3 is TGTGCCAGCAGCTTGCGGGTTAGCGGGAGAGGCTCTGGGGCCAACGTCCTGACTTTC.

In the case of this clone: One end of the junction does not line up with germline, which may come from a read error. The chain is built from TRBV4-1 and TRBJ2-5, with 8 bases lining up with TRBD1. The CDR3 is made up of 15 amino acids. The germline gives CDR1 MGHRA, CDR2 YSYEKL. The CDR3 here is CASSQAGQGGEIQYF. DNA of the CDR3: TGCGCCAGCAGCCAAGCCGGACAGGGAGGAGAGATCCAGTACTTC.

The CDR3 reads CASSLTGLLNEQFF. Here the CDR3 DNA reads TGTGCCAGCAGTTTAACGGGACTACTTAATGAGCAGTTCTTC. The chain combines TRBV27 with TRBJ2-1, with 7 nucleotides matching TRBD2. This CDR3 spans 14 amino acids. Germline V gives CDR1 MNHEY, CDR2 SMNVEV (reference sequence). V lost 2 bases and J lost 7; bases outside the gene matches: 5.

This chain joins TRBV28 and TRBJ1-5; 8 positions agree with TRBD1. The V gene's germline CDR1 is MDHEN and CDR2 SYDVKM. Germline trimming cut 10 bases from V and 3 bases from J; bases unmatched to any gene: 5. The CDR3 has 13 residues. In DNA, the CDR3 is TGTGCCATCCGGACAGGGATCAATCAGCCCCAGCATTTT. It encodes CAIRTGINQPQHF.

This chain links TRBV4-2 with TRBJ2-5; 12 nucleotides agree with TRBD2. The trim removed 0 bases at V and 5 bases at J, leaving 10 bases unmatched. The V gene's germline CDR1 is LGHNA and CDR2 YNFKEQ. There are 18 residues in the CDR3. The CDR3 loop reads CASSQDPTSGRGSETQYF. CDR3 in DNA: TGTGCCAGCAGCCAAGATCCGACTAGCGGGAGAGGTTCGGAGACCCAGTACTTC.

The chain links TRBV29-1 to TRBJ2-3; no definite D call. CDR3 length equals 14 residues. CDR1 is SQVTM and CDR2 is ANQGSEA in the germline V gene. Trimming cost V 7 bases and J 2 bases, with 16 bases left between them. The CDR3 sequence: CSAEGTAFTDTQYF. The CDR3 DNA reads as TGCAGCGCCGAAGGCACAGCTTTCACAGATACGCAGTATTTT.

V is TRBV5-1 and J is TRBJ2-1; 8 bases fit TRBD2. Germline-derived CDR1 and CDR2 are SGHRS and YFSETQ. The CDR3 is made up of 16 amino acids. The V and J ends lost 0 bases and 4 bases, in that order; junction bases with no gene match: 6. CDR3: CASSLAGGGIYNEQFF. The CDR3 DNA sequence: TGCGCCAGCAGCTTGGCGGGCGGGGGGATTTACAATGAGCAGTTCTTC.

This clone was counted between two and nine times. This chain links TRBV7-8 with TRBJ2-3; the D is unclear. Trimming cost V 5 bases and J 4 bases, with 10 bases left between them. CDR1 is SGHVS, CDR2 FQNEAQ, per germline. There are 13 residues in the CDR3. Written as DNA, the CDR3 is TGTGCCAGCAGCATCATTAGTGCAGATACGCAGTATTTT. This gives the protein CASSIISADTQYF.

The rearrangement uses TRBV19 and TRBJ2-1, with TRBD1 as a possible D gene (6 bases). From germline, CDR1 is LNHDA and CDR2 SQIVND (reference sequence). CDR3 size: 13 residues. V gave up 6 bases and J gave up 4 bases, with 10 bases separating them. In DNA, the CDR3 is TGTGCCAGTAGGGGGGCACGATACAATGAGCAGTTCTTC. As protein: CASRGARYNEQFF.

The rearrangement links TRBV7-9 to TRBJ1-2; D unresolved. The CDR3 is 15 amino acids. Germline V lookup: CDR1 SEHNR, CDR2 FQNEAQ (reference sequence). V was trimmed by 4 bases and J by 8 bases, leaving 20 bases between them. CDR3 in DNA: TGTGCCAGCAGCTCGAGCCGGGGTTTTAAAGAAGGCTACACCTTC. It is translated as CASSSSRGFKEGYTF.

This clone turned up a few times. This chain joins TRBV7-9 and TRBJ2-7; TRBD1 is a possible D gene (6 bases). V lost 5 bases, J lost 3 bases, and 11 bases lay in between. Germline-derived CDR1 and CDR2 are SEHNR and FQNEAQ (reference sequence). This CDR3 is 13 amino acids long. The CDR3 nucleotides read TGTGCCAGCAGCCGACAGGAGCTCTACGAGCAGTACTTC. As protein: CASSRQELYEQYF.

V and J are TRBV5-1 and TRBJ2-7, with TRBD2 as a possible D gene (6 bases). Germline V gives CDR1 SGHRS, CDR2 YFSETQ. This CDR3 contains 14 residues. The germline V and J ends were trimmed by 0 bases and 2 bases, with 9 bases remaining between them. The CDR3 DNA sequence: TGCGCCAGCAGCTTGGAGGCGGGGCCCTACGAGCAGTACTTC. Its protein is CASSLEAGPYEQYF.

This chain links TRBV6-1 with TRBJ1-1; the D gene is possibly TRBD1 (5 bases). This CDR3 is built from 14 residues. Germline V CDR1 and CDR2: MNHNS, SASEGT. Between the trimmed V and J ends, which lost 7 bases and 4 bases, there was a span of 16 bases. The CDR3 DNA reads as TGTGCCAGCATGTCCAGGGATCGGAGCACTGAAGCTTTCTTT. Amino acid sequence: CASMSRDRSTEAFF.

The chain combines TRBV10-1 with TRBJ2-7; TRBD2 is a possible D gene (6 bases). CDR1 WNHNN and CDR2 SYGVQD come from the germline V gene (reference sequence). With 6 bases removed from V and 1 base from J, the gap between germline ends came to 16 bases. This CDR3 contains 15 residues. CDR3 nucleotide sequence: TGCGCCAGCAGCGACCCGCGCCGGGGGTCCTACGAGCAGTACTTC. Translation: CASSDPRRGSYEQYF.

This rearrangement joins TRBV6-1 to TRBJ2-7; 10 nucleotides align to TRBD1. With V trimmed by 8 bases and J by 6 bases, 13 bases remained unmatched. This CDR3 is built from 15 residues. The germline V gene has CDR1 MNHNS and CDR2 SASEGT. This CDR3 reads CASSWGPGQGFEQYF. As DNA, the CDR3 is TGTGCCAGCTCGTGGGGCCCGGGACAGGGGTTCGAGCAGTACTTC.

The chain couples TRBV5-5 to TRBJ2-2; 8 bases are shared with TRBD2. This CDR3 has 16 residues. Germline CDR1 is SGHKS and CDR2 is YYEKEE (reference sequence). Unmatched junction bases numbered 5, after V lost 3 bases and J lost 1 base. The CDR3 DNA reads TGTGCCAGCAGCTGGGGCGGGGGGCGGAACACCGGGGAGCTGTTTTTT. The encoded protein is CASSWGGGRNTGELFF. Filled out from reference TRBV5-5 and TRBJ2-2, the complete variable domain reads DAGVTQSPTHLIKTRGQQVTLRCSPISGHKSVSWYQQVLGQGPQFIFQYYEKEERGRGNFPDRFSARQFPNYSSELNVNALLLGDSALYLCASSWGGGRNTGELFFGEGSRLTVL.

Comment on this clone: The junction shows a germline mismatch at one end, possibly a read error. CDR3: CASSSGQARAF. In DNA, the CDR3 is TGTGCCAGCAGTTCCGGACAGGCGAGGGCCTTC. V usage is TRBV6-5 and J usage is TRBJ1-2; 7 bases are shared with TRBD1. The CDR3 spans 11 residues. Germline CDR1 and CDR2: MNHEY and SVGAGI.

The V gene is TRBV28, the J gene TRBJ2-7; perhaps TRBD1 as D (6 bases). From germline, CDR1 is MDHEN and CDR2 SYDVKM. This CDR3 has 17 amino acids. Trimming removed 7 bases at V and 1 base at J, with 23 bases between. The CDR3, as DNA: TGTGCCAGCACTACCCGGATAACTTGGGGGCTGTCCTACGAGCAGTACTTC. It is translated as CASTTRITWGLSYEQYF.

The chain employs TRBV5-1 and TRBJ2-7; 10 bases fit TRBD1. The V and J ends lost 0 bases and 5 bases, in that order; junction bases with no gene match: 5. This CDR3 is built from 15 residues. Germline CDR1 is SGHRS and CDR2 is YFSETQ. The CDR3 region is CASSLATGGLDEQYF. CDR3 nucleotides: TGCGCCAGCAGCTTGGCGACAGGGGGCTTGGACGAGCAGTACTTC.